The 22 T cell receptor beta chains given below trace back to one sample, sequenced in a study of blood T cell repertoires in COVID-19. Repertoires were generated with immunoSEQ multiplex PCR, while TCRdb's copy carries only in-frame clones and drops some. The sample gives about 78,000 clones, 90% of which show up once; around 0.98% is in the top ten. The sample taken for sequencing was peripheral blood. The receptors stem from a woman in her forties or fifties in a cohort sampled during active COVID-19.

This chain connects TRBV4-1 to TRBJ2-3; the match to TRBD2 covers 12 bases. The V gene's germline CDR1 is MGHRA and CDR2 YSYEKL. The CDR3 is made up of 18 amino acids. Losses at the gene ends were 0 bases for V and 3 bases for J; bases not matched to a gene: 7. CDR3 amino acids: CASSQEPLGLAGTDTQYF. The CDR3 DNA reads TGCGCCAGCAGCCAAGAGCCCCTCGGACTAGCGGGGACAGATACGCAGTATTTT.

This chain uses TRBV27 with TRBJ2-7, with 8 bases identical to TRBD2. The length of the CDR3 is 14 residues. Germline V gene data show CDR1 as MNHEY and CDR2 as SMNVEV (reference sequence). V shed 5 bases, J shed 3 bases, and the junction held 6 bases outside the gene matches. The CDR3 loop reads CASSPLAEDYEQYF. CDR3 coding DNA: TGTGCCAGCAGTCCACTAGCGGAGGACTACGAGCAGTACTTC.

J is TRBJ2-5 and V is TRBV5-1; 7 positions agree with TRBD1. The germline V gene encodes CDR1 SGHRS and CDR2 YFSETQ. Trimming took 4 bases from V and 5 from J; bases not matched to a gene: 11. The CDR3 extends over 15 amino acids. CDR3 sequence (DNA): TGCGCCAGCAGCGCTCTGACAGGGAGCGAGGAGACCCAGTACTTC. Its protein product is CASSALTGSEETQYF.

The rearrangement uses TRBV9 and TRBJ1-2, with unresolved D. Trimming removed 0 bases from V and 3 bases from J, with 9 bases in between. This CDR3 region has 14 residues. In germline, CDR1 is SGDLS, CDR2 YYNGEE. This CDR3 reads CASSVGEGYYGYTF. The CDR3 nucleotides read TGTGCCAGCAGCGTAGGAGAGGGTTACTATGGCTACACCTTC.

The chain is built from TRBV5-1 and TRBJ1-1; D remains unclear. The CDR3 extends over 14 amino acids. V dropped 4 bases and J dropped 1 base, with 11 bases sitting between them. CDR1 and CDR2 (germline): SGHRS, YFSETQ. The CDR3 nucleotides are TGCGCCAGCAGCCCGATCGGGGAGAACACTGAAGCTTTCTTT. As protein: CASSPIGENTEAFF.

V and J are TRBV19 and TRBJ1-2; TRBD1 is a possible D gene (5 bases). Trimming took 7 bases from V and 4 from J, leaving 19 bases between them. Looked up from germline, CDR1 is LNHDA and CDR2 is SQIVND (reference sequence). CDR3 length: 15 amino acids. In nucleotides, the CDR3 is TGTGCCAGTATTCCTGTCGTGACAGCTTCCTATGGCTACACCTTC. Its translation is CASIPVVTASYGYTF.

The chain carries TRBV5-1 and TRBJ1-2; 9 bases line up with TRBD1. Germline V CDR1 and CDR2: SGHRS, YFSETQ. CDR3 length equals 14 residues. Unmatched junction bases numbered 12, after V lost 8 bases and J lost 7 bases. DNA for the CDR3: TGCGCCAGTGACCCGGGACAGGGTGAGGCTGGCTACACCTTC. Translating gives CASDPGQGEAGYTF.

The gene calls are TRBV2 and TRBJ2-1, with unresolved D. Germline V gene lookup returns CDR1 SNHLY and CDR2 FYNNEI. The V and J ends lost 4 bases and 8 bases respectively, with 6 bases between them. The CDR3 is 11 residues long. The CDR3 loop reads CASSGSHEQFF. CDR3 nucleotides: TGTGCCAGCAGTGGCAGTCATGAGCAGTTCTTC.

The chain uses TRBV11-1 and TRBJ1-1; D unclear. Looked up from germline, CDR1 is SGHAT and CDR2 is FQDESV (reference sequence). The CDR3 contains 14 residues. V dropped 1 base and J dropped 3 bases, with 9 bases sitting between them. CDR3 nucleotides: TGTGCCAGCAGCTTAGTATGGAGGGACACTGAAGCTTTCTTT. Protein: CASSLVWRDTEAFF. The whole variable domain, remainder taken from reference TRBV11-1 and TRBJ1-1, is EAEVAQSPRYKITEKSQAVAFWCDPISGHATLYWYRQILGQGPELLVQFQDESVVDDSQLPKDRFSAERLKGVDSTLKIQPAELGDSAMYLCASSLVWRDTEAFFGQGTRLTVV.

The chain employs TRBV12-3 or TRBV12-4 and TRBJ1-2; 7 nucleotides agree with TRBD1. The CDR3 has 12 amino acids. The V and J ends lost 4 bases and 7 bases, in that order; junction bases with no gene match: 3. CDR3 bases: TGTGCCAGCAGTTACAGGGGCCGTGGCTACACCTTC. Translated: CASSYRGRGYTF.

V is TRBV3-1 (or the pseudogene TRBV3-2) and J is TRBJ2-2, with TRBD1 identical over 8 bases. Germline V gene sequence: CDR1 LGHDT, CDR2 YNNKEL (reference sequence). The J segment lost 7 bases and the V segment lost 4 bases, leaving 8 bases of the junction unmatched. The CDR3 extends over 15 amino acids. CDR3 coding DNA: TGTGCCAGCAGCCCCCTCGACAGGGGCAACGGGGAGCTGTTTTTT. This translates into CASSPLDRGNGELFF.

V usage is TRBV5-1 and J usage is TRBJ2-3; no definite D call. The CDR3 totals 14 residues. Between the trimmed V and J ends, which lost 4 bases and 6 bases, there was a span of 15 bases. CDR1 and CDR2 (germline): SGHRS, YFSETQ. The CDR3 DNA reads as TGCGCCAGCAGCCTCGGATACGAGAGGGATACGCAGTATTTT. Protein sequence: CASSLGYERDTQYF.

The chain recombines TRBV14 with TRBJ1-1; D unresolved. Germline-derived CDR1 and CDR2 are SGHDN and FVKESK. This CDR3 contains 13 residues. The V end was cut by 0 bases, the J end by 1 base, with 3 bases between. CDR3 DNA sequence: TGTGCCAGCAGCCAAGACAGGAACACTGAAGCTTTCTTT. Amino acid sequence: CASSQDRNTEAFF.

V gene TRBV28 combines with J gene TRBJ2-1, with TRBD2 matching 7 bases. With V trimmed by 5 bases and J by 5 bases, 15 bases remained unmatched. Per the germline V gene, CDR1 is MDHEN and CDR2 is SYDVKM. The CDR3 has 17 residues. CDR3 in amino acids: CASSGGGVALINNEQFF. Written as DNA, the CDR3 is TGTGCCAGCAGTGGGGGAGGGGTAGCCCTGATCAACAATGAGCAGTTCTTC.

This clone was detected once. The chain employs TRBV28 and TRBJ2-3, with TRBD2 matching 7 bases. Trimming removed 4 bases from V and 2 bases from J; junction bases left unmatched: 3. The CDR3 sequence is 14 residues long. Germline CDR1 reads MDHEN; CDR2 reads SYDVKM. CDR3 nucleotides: TGTGCCAGCAGTTCGGGGGGTACCACAGATACGCAGTATTTT. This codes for CASSSGGTTDTQYF. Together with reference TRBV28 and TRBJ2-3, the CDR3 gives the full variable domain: DVKVTQSSRYLVKRTGEKVFLECVQDMDHENMFWYRQDPGLGLRLIYFSYDVKMKEKGDIPEGYSVSREKKERFSLILESASTNQTSMYLCASSSGGTTDTQYFGPGTRLTVL.

CDR3 residues: CASRTGLGHEQFF. The DNA of the CDR3 is TGTGCCAGCAGGACGGGACTGGGACATGAGCAGTTCTTC. The chain combines TRBV7-9 with TRBJ2-1; a possible D gene is TRBD2 (6 bases). V lost 6 bases to trimming and J lost 8 bases, with 14 bases between them. Germline V gives CDR1 SEHNR, CDR2 FQNEAQ (reference sequence). This CDR3 has 13 amino acids.

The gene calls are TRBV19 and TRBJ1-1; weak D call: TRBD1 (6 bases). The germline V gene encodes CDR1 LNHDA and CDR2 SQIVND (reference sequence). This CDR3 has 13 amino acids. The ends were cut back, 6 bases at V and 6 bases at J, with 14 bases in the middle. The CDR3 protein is CASSHRAGSEAFF. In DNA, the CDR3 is TGTGCCAGTAGCCACAGGGCAGGATCTGAAGCTTTCTTT.

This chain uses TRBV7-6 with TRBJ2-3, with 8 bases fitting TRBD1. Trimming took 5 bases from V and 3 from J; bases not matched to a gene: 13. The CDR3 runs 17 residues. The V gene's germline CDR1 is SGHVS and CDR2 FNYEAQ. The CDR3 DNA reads TGTGCCAGCAGCCTACCCCCGGACAGGGCGGAAACAGATACGCAGTATTTT. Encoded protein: CASSLPPDRAETDTQYF.

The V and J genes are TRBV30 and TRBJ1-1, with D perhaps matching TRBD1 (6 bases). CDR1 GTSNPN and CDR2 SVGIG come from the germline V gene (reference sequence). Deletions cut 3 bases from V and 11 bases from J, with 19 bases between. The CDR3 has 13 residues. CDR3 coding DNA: TGTGCCTGGAGAGATACAGGGATAATTGCTGCTTTCTTT. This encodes CAWRDTGIIAAFF. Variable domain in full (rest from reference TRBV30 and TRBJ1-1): SQTIHQWPATLVQPVGSPLSLECTVEGTSNPNLYWYRQAAGRGLQLLFYSVGIGQISSEVPQNLSASRPQDRQFILSSKKLLLSDSGFYLCAWRDTGIIAAFFGQGTRLTVV.

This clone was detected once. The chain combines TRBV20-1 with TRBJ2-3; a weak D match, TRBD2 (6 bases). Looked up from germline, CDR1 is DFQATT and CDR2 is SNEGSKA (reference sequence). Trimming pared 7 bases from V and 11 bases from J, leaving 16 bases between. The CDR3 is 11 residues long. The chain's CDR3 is CSVSIAVRQYF. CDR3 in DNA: TGCAGTGTCTCAATAGCGGTCCGGCAGTATTTT.

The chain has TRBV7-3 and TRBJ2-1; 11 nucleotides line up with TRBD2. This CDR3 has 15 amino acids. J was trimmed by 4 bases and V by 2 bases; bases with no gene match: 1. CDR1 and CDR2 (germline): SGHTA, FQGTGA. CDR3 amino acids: CASSLGLAGYNEQFF. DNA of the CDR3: TGTGCCAGCAGCTTAGGACTAGCGGGTTACAATGAGCAGTTCTTC.

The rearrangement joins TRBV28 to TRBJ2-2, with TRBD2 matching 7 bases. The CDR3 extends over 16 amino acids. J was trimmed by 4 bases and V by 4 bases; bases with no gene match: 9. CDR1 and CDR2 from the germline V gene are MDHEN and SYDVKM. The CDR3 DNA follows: TGTGCCAGCAGTTACCCCCGGACTAGGGGCACCGGGGAGCTGTTTTTT. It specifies CASSYPRTRGTGELFF. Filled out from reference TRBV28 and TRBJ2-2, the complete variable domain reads DVKVTQSSRYLVKRTGEKVFLECVQDMDHENMFWYRQDPGLGLRLIYFSYDVKMKEKGDIPEGYSVSREKKERFSLILESASTNQTSMYLCASSYPRTRGTGELFFGEGSRLTVL.